A selection of T cell receptor beta chains follows, all from one sample in a study of shared clonotypes between healthy human individuals. The repertoire was sequenced with immunoSEQ multiplex PCR; TCRdb's copy has only in-frame clones and lacks some. The table records a few million clones, 85% to 95% of them present only once. The specimen was naive CD4+ T cells from PBMCs. These receptors were taken from a man between 18 and 35 years old in good health. Some clones in this sample may be carry-over from other donors' samples. Both conserved end residues are part of each CDR3. The order of the fields is CDR3 DNA, CDR3 protein, clone size, J gene, D gene, V gene. The D gene is left open where the match is weak. Rows may omit the clone size; those that give it use once, few, many or a size class.

cdr3_nt: TGTGCCCTGGGGCGGGGCAGGAACACCGGGGAGCTGTTTTTT; cdr3_aa: CALGRGRNTGELFF; clone_size: .; j_call: TRBJ2-2; d_call: .; v_call: TRBV2
cdr3_nt: TGTGCCAGCAGCCGTGCCGCCGCGGGCCCTTACAATGAGCAGTTCTTC; cdr3_aa: CASSRAAAGPYNEQFF; clone_size: .; j_call: TRBJ2-1; d_call: .; v_call: TRBV7-9
cdr3_nt: TGTGCCACCGCAGGGAACTCCTACGAGCAGTACTTC; cdr3_aa: CATAGNSYEQYF; clone_size: .; j_call: TRBJ2-7; d_call: .; v_call: TRBV28
cdr3_nt: TGTGCCAGCAGCGAGAGCCCGTTCTCTGGGGCCAACGTCCTGACTTTC; cdr3_aa: CASSESPFSGANVLTF; clone_size: .; j_call: TRBJ2-6; d_call: .; v_call: TRBV9
cdr3_nt: TGTGCCACCAGCTCCCCTGGCAGGGAGCTTGCTAGGGCGACAGATACGCAGTATTTT; cdr3_aa: CATSSPGRELARATDTQYF; clone_size: .; j_call: TRBJ2-3; d_call: .; v_call: TRBV15
cdr3_nt: TGTGCCATCAGTGACCAGGTAGGAGGTCGGGGCTACACCTTC; cdr3_aa: CAISDQVGGRGYTF; clone_size: .; j_call: TRBJ1-2; d_call: .; v_call: TRBV10-3
cdr3_nt: TGTGCCAGCAGCTTAGGTTTGTGGGGGTCCTACGAGCAGTACTTC; cdr3_aa: CASSLGLWGSYEQYF; clone_size: .; j_call: TRBJ2-7; d_call: .; v_call: TRBV11-2
cdr3_nt: TGTGCCAGCAGACTCCGGGACGCGGGCGCTGAAGCTTTCTTT; cdr3_aa: CASRLRDAGAEAFF; clone_size: .; j_call: TRBJ1-1; d_call: .; v_call: TRBV6-5
cdr3_nt: TGTGCCACCTCGGGGGCTAGTCAGCCCCAGCATTTT; cdr3_aa: CATSGASQPQHF; clone_size: few; j_call: TRBJ1-5; d_call: .; v_call: TRBV28
cdr3_nt: TGTGCCAGCTCACCAACCAGCGTGAACACCGGGGAGCTGTTTTTT; cdr3_aa: CASSPTSVNTGELFF; clone_size: .; j_call: TRBJ2-2; d_call: .; v_call: TRBV18
cdr3_nt: TGTGCCAGCAGCCCCGGCAGGGGAAGAGGGGGCTACACCTTC; cdr3_aa: CASSPGRGRGGYTF; clone_size: once; j_call: TRBJ1-2; d_call: .; v_call: TRBV5-8
cdr3_nt: TGCAGCGTTGTTTCCCGAGCTAGAGCCAAAAACATTCAGTACTTC; cdr3_aa: CSVVSRARAKNIQYF; clone_size: .; j_call: TRBJ2-4; d_call: .; v_call: TRBV29-1
cdr3_nt: TGTGCCAGCAGCTTATACGACAGCACCGGGGAGCTGTTTTTT; cdr3_aa: CASSLYDSTGELFF; clone_size: .; j_call: TRBJ2-2; d_call: .; v_call: TRBV7-8
cdr3_nt: TGTGCCAGCAGCTCCTCGGAGACCCAGTACTTC; cdr3_aa: CASSSSETQYF; clone_size: .; j_call: TRBJ2-5; d_call: .; v_call: TRBV11-2
cdr3_nt: TGTGCCAGCAGCTTAGTACATAGGACAGGGGCTTACAATGAGCAGTTCTTC; cdr3_aa: CASSLVHRTGAYNEQFF; clone_size: .; j_call: TRBJ2-1; d_call: TRBD1; v_call: TRBV7-3
cdr3_nt: TGTGCCAGCGGCACAGGGAACACTGAAGCTTTCTTT; cdr3_aa: CASGTGNTEAFF; clone_size: .; j_call: TRBJ1-1; d_call: .; v_call: TRBV28
cdr3_nt: TGTGCCAGCAGCCCCGGACTAGCGGGAGACTCGGATACGCAGTATTTT; cdr3_aa: CASSPGLAGDSDTQYF; clone_size: .; j_call: TRBJ2-3; d_call: TRBD2; v_call: TRBV7-9
cdr3_nt: TGTGCCAGCAGTGACTGGGCCGGGACAGGTCCCTACGAGCAGTACTTC; cdr3_aa: CASSDWAGTGPYEQYF; clone_size: .; j_call: TRBJ2-7; d_call: TRBD1; v_call: TRBV6-4
cdr3_nt: TGTGCCAGCAGCTTAGATGGGGACAGAGGTTACAATGAGCAGTTCTTC; cdr3_aa: CASSLDGDRGYNEQFF; clone_size: .; j_call: TRBJ2-1; d_call: TRBD1; v_call: TRBV7-9
cdr3_nt: TGTGCCAGCAGCTCGTCGCCTTCGGGAGCGAGGGGCTACACCTTC; cdr3_aa: CASSSSPSGARGYTF; clone_size: .; j_call: TRBJ1-2; d_call: .; v_call: TRBV5-4
cdr3_nt: TGCGCCAGCAGCCAAGATTTCCGGGACACGTCGACCCAGTACTTC; cdr3_aa: CASSQDFRDTSTQYF; clone_size: .; j_call: TRBJ2-5; d_call: .; v_call: TRBV4-3
cdr3_nt: TGTGCCAGCAGCTCTCAGGGGCAGGGGAACACTGAAGCTTTCTTT; cdr3_aa: CASSSQGQGNTEAFF; clone_size: few; j_call: TRBJ1-1; d_call: .; v_call: TRBV7-3
cdr3_nt: TGTGCCATCAGTGAGTCTGTGACCTCCTCCTACAATGAGCAGTTCTTC; cdr3_aa: CAISESVTSSYNEQFF; clone_size: .; j_call: TRBJ2-1; d_call: .; v_call: TRBV10-3
cdr3_nt: TGTGCCAGCAGTGAATCCGGCGGGACAGGGGCTTACGAGCAGTACTTC; cdr3_aa: CASSESGGTGAYEQYF; clone_size: .; j_call: TRBJ2-7; d_call: TRBD1; v_call: TRBV25-1
cdr3_nt: TGTGCCAGCAGCTTTAGGGTCTCTGGGGCCAACGTCCTGACTTTC; cdr3_aa: CASSFRVSGANVLTF; clone_size: .; j_call: TRBJ2-6; d_call: .; v_call: TRBV7-9
cdr3_nt: TGTGCCAGTAGTACCCGACAGAATGGCTACACCTTC; cdr3_aa: CASSTRQNGYTF; clone_size: .; j_call: TRBJ1-2; d_call: .; v_call: TRBV19
cdr3_nt: TGCGCCAGCAGCTCACTAGCGGGAGACGGCGAGCAGTACTTC; cdr3_aa: CASSSLAGDGEQYF; clone_size: .; j_call: TRBJ2-7; d_call: TRBD2; v_call: TRBV5-1
cdr3_nt: TGTGCCAGCAGCTTAGGAGGGACAGGGGTAGAGACCCAGTACTTC; cdr3_aa: CASSLGGTGVETQYF; clone_size: .; j_call: TRBJ2-5; d_call: TRBD1; v_call: TRBV7-9
cdr3_nt: TGCGCCAGCAGTCCTCGGACAGGATTGCAAGAGACCCAGTACTTC; cdr3_aa: CASSPRTGLQETQYF; clone_size: .; j_call: TRBJ2-5; d_call: TRBD1; v_call: TRBV10-1
cdr3_nt: TGCGCCAGCAGCGTACAGAGGACTAGCGGATACGAGCAGTACTTC; cdr3_aa: CASSVQRTSGYEQYF; clone_size: .; j_call: TRBJ2-7; d_call: TRBD2; v_call: TRBV4-1
cdr3_nt: TGTGCCAGCAGTTTAGGCGGGGGGCGGTACGAAAAACTGTTTTTT; cdr3_aa: CASSLGGGRYEKLFF; clone_size: .; j_call: TRBJ1-4; d_call: .; v_call: TRBV28
cdr3_nt: TGTGCCAGCAGCCCCAGACAGGGTTTGGGCTACACCTTC; cdr3_aa: CASSPRQGLGYTF; clone_size: .; j_call: TRBJ1-2; d_call: TRBD1; v_call: TRBV7-3
cdr3_nt: TGTGCCAGCAGTAGGGTCGAGGGCTATGGCTACACCTTC; cdr3_aa: CASSRVEGYGYTF; clone_size: few; j_call: TRBJ1-2; d_call: .; v_call: TRBV2
cdr3_nt: TGTGCCAGCAGCTTAATCGGCGGGAGCTCCTACAATGAGCAGTTCTTC; cdr3_aa: CASSLIGGSSYNEQFF; clone_size: .; j_call: TRBJ2-1; d_call: TRBD2; v_call: TRBV7-3
cdr3_nt: TGTGCCAGCAGTTTAGGCCCCTCTTCAGGGGCCAACGTCCTGACTTTC; cdr3_aa: CASSLGPSSGANVLTF; clone_size: .; j_call: TRBJ2-6; d_call: .; v_call: TRBV28
cdr3_nt: TGTGCCACCAGCAGGGATGGGACAGCAAATGAAAAACTGTTTTTT; cdr3_aa: CATSRDGTANEKLFF; clone_size: .; j_call: TRBJ1-4; d_call: TRBD1; v_call: TRBV15
cdr3_nt: TGTGCCAGCAGCTTAGGGCAGTACACAGATACGCAGTATTTT; cdr3_aa: CASSLGQYTDTQYF; clone_size: .; j_call: TRBJ2-3; d_call: .; v_call: TRBV7-3
cdr3_nt: TGTGCCAGTAGTATAAAATACCAAGAGACCCAGTACTTC; cdr3_aa: CASSIKYQETQYF; clone_size: .; j_call: TRBJ2-5; d_call: .; v_call: TRBV19
cdr3_nt: TGCGCCAGCAGCCCACAAGACAGGGGCCCCTACGAGCAGTACTTC; cdr3_aa: CASSPQDRGPYEQYF; clone_size: .; j_call: TRBJ2-7; d_call: TRBD1; v_call: TRBV5-1
cdr3_nt: TGTGCCAGCAAGCGGGCCCCACAACTTGCCTACGAGCAGTACTTC; cdr3_aa: CASKRAPQLAYEQYF; clone_size: .; j_call: TRBJ2-7; d_call: .; v_call: TRBV6-4
cdr3_nt: TGTGCCATCAGGGGACAGGGGAGCCCCTACGAGCAGTACTTC; cdr3_aa: CAIRGQGSPYEQYF; clone_size: once; j_call: TRBJ2-7; d_call: TRBD1; v_call: TRBV10-3
cdr3_nt: TGCGCCAGCAGCTTTGGGACCCGCAATGAGCAGTTCTTC; cdr3_aa: CASSFGTRNEQFF; clone_size: .; j_call: TRBJ2-1; d_call: .; v_call: TRBV5-1